This T cell receptor (beta chain) comes out of a study of CD8 T cells in ankylosing spondylitis. The TCR beta libraries were generated through quantitative 5'-RACE incorporating molecular barcodes. TCRdb reprocessed the 5' RACE reads with MiXCR, giving one entry per CDR3 protein. The sample contains some 250,000 distinct CDR3 sequences, roughly 25% of which appear only once. The CDR3 spans 12 residues. V shed 5 bases and J shed 5 bases, with 6 bases lying between them. Germline assignment: CDR1 LGHNA and CDR2 YNFKEQ. The origin of this receptor is a male donor with ankylosing spondylitis or in good health (not recorded which). The rearrangement joins TRBV4-2 to TRBJ2-2; possible D gene TRBD2, 6 bases. Sequencing used blood, either unsorted or a sorted T cell fraction (not recorded which). CDR3 sequence: CASSGGTGELFF. In nucleotides, the CDR3 is TGTGCCAGCAGCGGGGGGACCGGGGAGCTGTTTTTT.